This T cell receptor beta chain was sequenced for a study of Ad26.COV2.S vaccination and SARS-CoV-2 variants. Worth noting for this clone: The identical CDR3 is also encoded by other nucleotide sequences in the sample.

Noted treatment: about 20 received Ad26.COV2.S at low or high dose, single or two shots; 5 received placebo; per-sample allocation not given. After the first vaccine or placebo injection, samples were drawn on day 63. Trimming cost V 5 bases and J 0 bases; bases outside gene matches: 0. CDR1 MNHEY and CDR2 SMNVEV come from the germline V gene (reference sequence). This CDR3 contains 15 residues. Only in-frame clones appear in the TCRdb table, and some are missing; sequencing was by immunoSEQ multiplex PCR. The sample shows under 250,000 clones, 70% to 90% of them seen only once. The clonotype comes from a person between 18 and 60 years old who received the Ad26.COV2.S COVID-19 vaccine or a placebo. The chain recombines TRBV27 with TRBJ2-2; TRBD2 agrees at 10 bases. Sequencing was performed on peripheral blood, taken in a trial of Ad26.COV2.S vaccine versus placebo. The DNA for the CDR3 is TGTGCCAGCAGTCTAGCGGGGGCGAACACCGGGGAGCTGTTTTTT. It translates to CASSLAGANTGELFF.